These T cell receptor beta chains were read from a single sample in a study of blood T cells in healthy people across ages. TCRdb reprocessed the 5' RACE reads via MiXCR and lists one record per CDR3 protein. The table lists roughly 700,000 distinct CDR3 sequences, approximately 50% of them singletons. The sample taken for sequencing was blood. Receptors originate from a woman aged 55-70 years in good health. Both conserved end residues are part of each CDR3. D genes are given only for firm matches. The size of a clone is reported for some rows only, either as once, few or many, or as a class for expanded clones.

j_gene,d_gene,v_gene,abundance,CDR3aa,CDR3nt
TRBJ2-6,.,TRBV2,.,CASRTGTQVSGANVQTF,TGTGCCAGCAGAACCGGGACACAGGTATCTGGGGCCAACGTCCAGACTTTC
TRBJ2-3,TRBD2,TRBV7-2,few,CASGGLAGSDTQYF,TGTGCCAGCGGCGGACTAGCGGGATCAGATACGCAGTATTTT
TRBJ2-1,.,TRBV4-3,.,CASSLTLSSYNEQFF,TGCGCCAGCAGCCTTACTTTGAGCTCCTACAATGAGCAGTTCTTC
TRBJ1-5,.,TRBV20-1,many,CSASGGGNQPQHF,TGCAGTGCTAGTGGCGGCGGCAATCAGCCCCAGCATTTT
TRBJ2-7,TRBD1,TRBV7-9,few,CASSQPSRGKPYEQYF,TGTGCCAGCAGCCAACCCTCCAGGGGGAAACCCTACGAGCAGTACTTC
TRBJ2-6,.,TRBV12-3/TRBV12-4,.,CASSLGERGANVLTF,TGTGCCAGCAGTTTAGGGGAGCGTGGGGCCAACGTCCTGACTTTC
TRBJ2-7,.,TRBV11-2,.,CAGSSPPGLRSYEQYF,TGTGCCGGCAGTTCACCTCCGGGACTCCGCTCCTACGAGCAGTACTTC
TRBJ2-3,.,TRBV7-2,.,CASGLAWWGSDTQYF,TGTGCCAGCGGCTTAGCGTGGTGGGGGTCAGATACGCAGTATTTT
TRBJ2-1,.,TRBV6-5,.,CASRRLETSEQFF,TGTGCCAGCAGGAGACTAGAAACTAGTGAGCAGTTCTTC
TRBJ1-5,.,TRBV30,.,CAWSVGQGGQPQHF,TGTGCCTGGAGTGTAGGGCAGGGAGGTCAGCCCCAGCATTTT
TRBJ2-2,TRBD2,TRBV29-1,.,CSVEVIAGGPRTGELFF,TGCAGCGTTGAAGTAATTGCGGGGGGGCCCCGCACCGGGGAGCTGTTTTTT
TRBJ2-1,.,TRBV18,.,CASSPLLQGFNEQFF,TGTGCCAGCTCACCACTCCTACAGGGTTTCAATGAGCAGTTCTTC
TRBJ2-1,TRBD1,TRBV3-1,.,CASSSRDRGIGNEQFF,TGTGCCAGCAGCAGCCGAGACAGGGGAATCGGCAATGAGCAGTTCTTC
TRBJ1-1,.,TRBV6-6,.,CASRPHMNAEAFF,TGTGCCAGCAGGCCGCACATGAACGCTGAAGCTTTCTTT
TRBJ2-1,TRBD2,TRBV24-1,.,CATSVTTSGSGVEQFF,TGTGCCACCAGTGTCACGACTAGCGGGAGTGGTGTTGAGCAGTTCTTC
TRBJ2-5,.,TRBV5-1,many,CASSLGGAETQYF,TGTGCCAGCAGTTTGGGGGGTGCGGAGACCCAGTACTTC
TRBJ1-1,.,TRBV7-9,few,CASSLAPTEAFF,TGTGCCAGCAGCTTAGCGCCTACTGAAGCTTTCTTT
TRBJ2-5,.,TRBV28,few,CASSLLPGRRSGEQYF,TGTGCCAGCAGTTTACTTCCGGGACGCCGTAGTGGTGAGCAGTACTTC
TRBJ1-2,.,TRBV29-1,few,CSVGWSGGYTF,TGCAGCGTTGGGTGGAGTGGTGGCTACACCTTC
TRBJ2-5,TRBD2,TRBV20-1,few,CSASLGGPWETQYF,TGCAGTGCTAGTTTGGGAGGGCCCTGGGAGACCCAGTACTTC
TRBJ1-1,TRBD1,TRBV28,few,CASSRQGAGNTEAFF,TGTGCCAGCAGTCGGCAGGGGGCAGGGAACACTGAAGCTTTCTTT
TRBJ2-7,.,TRBV7-2,.,CASTNSVYNEQYF,TGTGCCAGCACTAATAGCGTGTACAATGAGCAGTACTTC
TRBJ1-1,.,TRBV29-1,.,CSVARGGTEAFF,TGCAGCGTTGCTAGGGGGGGCACTGAAGCTTTCTTT
TRBJ2-3,.,TRBV3-1,.,CASSLRARSVDTQYF,TGTGCCAGCAGCCTCAGGGCGAGATCGGTGGATACGCAGTATTTT
TRBJ2-1,TRBD2,TRBV7-2,.,CASSSRTSGRWYEQFF,TGTGCCAGCAGCTCCAGGACTAGCGGGAGGTGGTACGAGCAGTTCTTC
TRBJ1-2,.,TRBV21-1,.,CASSNGQGANYGYTF,TGTGCCAGCAGCAACGGACAGGGAGCTAACTATGGCTACACCTTC
TRBJ2-3,.,TRBV29-1,few,CSVGGIGKARTDTQYF,TGCAGCGTTGGGGGAATAGGAAAGGCCCGCACAGATACGCAGTATTTT
TRBJ2-1,TRBD1,TRBV6-5,.,CASTTPGTGRREQFF,TGTGCCAGCACCACGCCCGGGACAGGGAGACGTGAGCAGTTCTTC
TRBJ1-2,TRBD1,TRBV20-1,.,CSARDQGGQGLTVYGYTF,TGCAGTGCTAGAGATCAGGGGGGACAGGGGCTAACAGTTTATGGCTACACCTTC
TRBJ1-1,.,TRBV15,.,CATSRTGTTEAFF,TGTGCCACCAGCAGAACAGGGACCACTGAAGCTTTCTTT
TRBJ1-5,.,TRBV5-5,.,CASSLEVVVPQHF,TGTGCCAGCAGCTTGGAAGTGGTGGTACCCCAGCATTTT
TRBJ1-1,.,TRBV20-1,.,CSAKDEGGRKAFF,TGCAGTGCTAAAGATGAGGGCGGGAGGAAAGCTTTCTTT
TRBJ2-7,.,TRBV13,few,CASSSPRHSYEQYF,TGTGCCAGCAGCTCCCCCCGGCACTCCTACGAGCAGTACTTC